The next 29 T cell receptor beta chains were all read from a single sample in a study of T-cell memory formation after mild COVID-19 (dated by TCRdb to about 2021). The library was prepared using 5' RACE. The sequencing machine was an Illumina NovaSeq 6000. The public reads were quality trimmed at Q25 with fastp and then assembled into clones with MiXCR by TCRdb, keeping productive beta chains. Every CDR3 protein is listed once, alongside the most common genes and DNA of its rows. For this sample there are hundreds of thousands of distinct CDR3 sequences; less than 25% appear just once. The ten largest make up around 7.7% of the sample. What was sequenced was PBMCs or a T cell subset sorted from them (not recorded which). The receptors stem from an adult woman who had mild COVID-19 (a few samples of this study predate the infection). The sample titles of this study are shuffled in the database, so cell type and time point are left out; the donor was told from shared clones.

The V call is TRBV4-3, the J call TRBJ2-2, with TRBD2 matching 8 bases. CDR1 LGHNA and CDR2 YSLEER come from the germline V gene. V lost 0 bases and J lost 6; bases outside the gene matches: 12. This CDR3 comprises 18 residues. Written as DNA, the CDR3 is TGCGCCAGCAGCCAAGATCGGTGGGCGGGAGGAGTCTCCGGGGAGCTGTTTTTT. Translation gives CASSQDRWAGGVSGELFF.

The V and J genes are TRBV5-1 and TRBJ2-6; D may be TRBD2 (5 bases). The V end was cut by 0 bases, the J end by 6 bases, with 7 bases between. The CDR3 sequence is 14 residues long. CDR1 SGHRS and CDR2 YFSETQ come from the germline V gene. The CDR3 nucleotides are TGCGCCAGCAGCTTGGGGACTGTGGCCAACGTCCTGACTTTC. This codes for CASSLGTVANVLTF.

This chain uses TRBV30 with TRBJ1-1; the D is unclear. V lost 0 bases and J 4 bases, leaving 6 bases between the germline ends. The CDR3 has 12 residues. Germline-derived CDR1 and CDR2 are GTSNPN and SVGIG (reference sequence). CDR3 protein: CAWSVLGTEAFF. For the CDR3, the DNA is TGTGCCTGGAGTGTACTGGGCACTGAAGCTTTCTTT.

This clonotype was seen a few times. The CDR3 DNA reads as TGCAGTGCTAGAGACGGGACAGATAACACTGAAGCTTTCTTT. Encoded protein: CSARDGTDNTEAFF. J is TRBJ1-1 and V is TRBV20-1, with TRBD1 matching 7 bases. CDR3 size: 14 residues. Germline loops: CDR1 DFQATT, CDR2 SNEGSKA (reference sequence). J gave up 2 bases and V 0 bases, and 3 bases lay outside the gene matches.

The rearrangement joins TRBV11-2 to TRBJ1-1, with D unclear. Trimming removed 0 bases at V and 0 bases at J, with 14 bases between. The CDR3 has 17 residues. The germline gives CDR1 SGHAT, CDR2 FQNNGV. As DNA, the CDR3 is TGTGCCAGCAGCTTAGAGTTGGCAGCCACCTTGAACACTGAAGCTTTCTTT. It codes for CASSLELAATLNTEAFF.

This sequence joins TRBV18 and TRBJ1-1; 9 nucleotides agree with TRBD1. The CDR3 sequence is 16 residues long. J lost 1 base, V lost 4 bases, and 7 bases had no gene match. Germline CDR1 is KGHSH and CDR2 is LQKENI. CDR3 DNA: TGTGCCAGCTCACTCCTACCGGGACAGGGGAACACTGAAGCTTTCTTT. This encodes CASSLLPGQGNTEAFF.

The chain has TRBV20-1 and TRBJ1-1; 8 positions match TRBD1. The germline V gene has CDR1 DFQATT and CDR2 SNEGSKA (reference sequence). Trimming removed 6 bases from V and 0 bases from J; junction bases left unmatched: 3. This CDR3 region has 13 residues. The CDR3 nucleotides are TGCAGTGCAATGGACAGGGTGAACACTGAAGCTTTCTTT. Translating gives CSAMDRVNTEAFF.

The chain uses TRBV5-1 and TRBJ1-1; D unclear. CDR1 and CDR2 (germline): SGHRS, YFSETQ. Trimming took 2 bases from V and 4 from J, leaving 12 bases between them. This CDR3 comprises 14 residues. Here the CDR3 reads CASSLEVVGTEAFF. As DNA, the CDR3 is TGCGCCAGCAGCTTAGAAGTCGTGGGCACTGAAGCTTTCTTT.

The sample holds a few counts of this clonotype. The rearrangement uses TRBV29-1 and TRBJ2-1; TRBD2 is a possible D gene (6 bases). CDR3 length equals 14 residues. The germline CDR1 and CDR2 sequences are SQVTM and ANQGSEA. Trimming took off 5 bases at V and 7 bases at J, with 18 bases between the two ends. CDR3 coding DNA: TGCAGCGTTCGCGGGACCCAAGAGGGAAATGAGCAGTTCTTC. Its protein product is CSVRGTQEGNEQFF.

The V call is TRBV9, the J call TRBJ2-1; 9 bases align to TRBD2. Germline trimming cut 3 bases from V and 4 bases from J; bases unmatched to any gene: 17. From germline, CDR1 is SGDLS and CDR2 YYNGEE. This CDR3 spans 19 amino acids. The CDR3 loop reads CASSAEGTSSSKIYNEQFF. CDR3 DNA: TGTGCCAGCAGCGCGGAGGGGACTAGCAGTTCAAAGATTTACAATGAGCAGTTCTTC. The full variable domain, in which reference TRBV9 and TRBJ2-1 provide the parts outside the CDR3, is DSGVTQTPKHLITATGQRVTLRCSPRSGDLSVYWYQQSLDQGLQFLIQYYNGEERAKGNILERFSAQQFPDLHSELNLSSLELGDSALYFCASSAEGTSSSKIYNEQFFGPGTRLTVL.

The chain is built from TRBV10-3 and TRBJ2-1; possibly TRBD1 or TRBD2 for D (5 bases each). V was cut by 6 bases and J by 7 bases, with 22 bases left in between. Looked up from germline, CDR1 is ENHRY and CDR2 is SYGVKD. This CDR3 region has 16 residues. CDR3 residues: CAISDSEGRIRNEQFF. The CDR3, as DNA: TGTGCCATCAGCGACTCTGAGGGACGGATCCGGAATGAGCAGTTCTTC.

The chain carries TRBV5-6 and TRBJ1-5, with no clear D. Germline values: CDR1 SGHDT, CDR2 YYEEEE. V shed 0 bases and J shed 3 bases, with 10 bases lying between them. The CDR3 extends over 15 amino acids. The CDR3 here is CASSLGGNDNQPQHF. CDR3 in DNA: TGTGCCAGCAGCTTGGGTGGAAACGACAATCAGCCCCAGCATTTT.

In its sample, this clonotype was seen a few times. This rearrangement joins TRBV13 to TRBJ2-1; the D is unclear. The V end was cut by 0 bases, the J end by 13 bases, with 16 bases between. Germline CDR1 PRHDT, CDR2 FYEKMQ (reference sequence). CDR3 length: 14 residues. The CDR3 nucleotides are TGTGCCAGCAGCTTAGGGGGAAGACCGTCGAATCAGTTCTTC. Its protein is CASSLGGRPSNQFF.

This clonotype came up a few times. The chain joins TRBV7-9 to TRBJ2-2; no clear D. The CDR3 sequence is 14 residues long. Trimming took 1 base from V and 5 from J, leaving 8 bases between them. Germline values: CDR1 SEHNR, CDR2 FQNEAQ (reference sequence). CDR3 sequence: CASSLDGQTGELFF. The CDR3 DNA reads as TGTGCCAGCAGCTTAGACGGCCAGACCGGGGAGCTGTTTTTT.

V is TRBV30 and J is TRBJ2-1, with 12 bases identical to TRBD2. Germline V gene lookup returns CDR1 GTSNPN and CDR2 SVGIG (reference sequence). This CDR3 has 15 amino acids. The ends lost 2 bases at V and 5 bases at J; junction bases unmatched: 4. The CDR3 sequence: CAWSRLAGVHNEQFF. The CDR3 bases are TGTGCCTGGAGTAGACTAGCGGGAGTCCACAATGAGCAGTTCTTC. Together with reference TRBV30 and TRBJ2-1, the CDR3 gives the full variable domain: SQTIHQWPATLVQPVGSPLSLECTVEGTSNPNLYWYRQAAGRGLQLLFYSVGIGQISSEVPQNLSASRPQDRQFILSSKKLLLSDSGFYLCAWSRLAGVHNEQFFGPGTRLTVL.

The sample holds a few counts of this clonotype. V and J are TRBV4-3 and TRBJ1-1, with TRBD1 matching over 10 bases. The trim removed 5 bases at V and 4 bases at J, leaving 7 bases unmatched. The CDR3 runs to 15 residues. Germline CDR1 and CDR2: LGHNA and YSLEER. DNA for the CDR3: TGCGCCAGCAGCTACCGACAGGGGGCGGGCACTGAAGCTTTCTTT. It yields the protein CASSYRQGAGTEAFF.

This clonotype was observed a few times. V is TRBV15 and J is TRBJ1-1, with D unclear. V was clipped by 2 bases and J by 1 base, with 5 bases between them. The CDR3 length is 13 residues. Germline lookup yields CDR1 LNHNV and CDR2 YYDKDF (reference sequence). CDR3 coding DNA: TGTGCCACCAGCAGAAACGCGAACACTGAAGCTTTCTTT. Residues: CATSRNANTEAFF.

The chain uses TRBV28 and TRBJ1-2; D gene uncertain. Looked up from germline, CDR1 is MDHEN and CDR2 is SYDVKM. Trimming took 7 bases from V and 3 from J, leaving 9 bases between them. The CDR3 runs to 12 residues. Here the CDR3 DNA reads TGTGCCAGCACGGAGAGGGACTATGGCTACACCTTC. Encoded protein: CASTERDYGYTF.

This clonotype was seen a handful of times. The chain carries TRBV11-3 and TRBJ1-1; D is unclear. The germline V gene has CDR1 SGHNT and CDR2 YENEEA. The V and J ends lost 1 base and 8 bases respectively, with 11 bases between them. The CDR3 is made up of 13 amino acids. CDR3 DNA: TGTGCCAGCAGCTTAGCGGACGGTAGCGAAGCTTTCTTT. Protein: CASSLADGSEAFF.

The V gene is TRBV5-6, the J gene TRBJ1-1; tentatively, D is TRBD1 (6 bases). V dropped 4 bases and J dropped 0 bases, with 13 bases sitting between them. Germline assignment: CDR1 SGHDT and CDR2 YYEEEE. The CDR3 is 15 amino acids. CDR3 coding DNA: TGTGCCAGCAGCGCGGGACACCTTCTGAACACTGAAGCTTTCTTT. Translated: CASSAGHLLNTEAFF.

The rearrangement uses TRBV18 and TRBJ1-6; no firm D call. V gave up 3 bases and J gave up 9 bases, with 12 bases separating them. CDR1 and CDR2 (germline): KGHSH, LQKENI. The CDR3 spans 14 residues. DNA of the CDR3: TGTGCCAGCTCACCTGAATTCCTGCTTTCACCCCTCCACTTT. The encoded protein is CASSPEFLLSPLHF.

The CDR3 region has the DNA TGTGCCAGCAGCTTAGCTAAGGCAGGGGTTGATCAGCCCCAGCATTTT. Translation: CASSLAKAGVDQPQHF. The chain links TRBV7-9 to TRBJ1-5; TRBD1 is a possible D gene (6 bases). The CDR3 runs 16 residues. The germline CDR1 and CDR2 sequences are SEHNR and FQNEAQ (reference sequence). Trimming pared 0 bases from V and 5 bases from J, leaving 14 bases between.

The CDR3 reads CATSDTGQGSSGNTIYF. The DNA for the CDR3 is TGTGCCACCAGTGATACGGGACAGGGCAGCTCTGGAAACACCATATATTTT. The chain recombines TRBV24-1 with TRBJ1-3; 9 bases are shared with TRBD1. The CDR3 is 17 amino acids. Germline CDR1 and CDR2: KGHDR and SFDVKD. Losses at the gene ends were 3 bases for V and 0 bases for J; bases not matched to a gene: 5.

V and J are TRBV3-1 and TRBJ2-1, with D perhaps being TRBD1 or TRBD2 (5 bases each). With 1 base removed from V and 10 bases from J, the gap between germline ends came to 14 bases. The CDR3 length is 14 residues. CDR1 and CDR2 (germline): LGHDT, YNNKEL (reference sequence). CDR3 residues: CASSQVPGHLEQFF. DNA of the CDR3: TGTGCCAGCAGCCAAGTTCCGGGGCACCTCGAGCAGTTCTTC.

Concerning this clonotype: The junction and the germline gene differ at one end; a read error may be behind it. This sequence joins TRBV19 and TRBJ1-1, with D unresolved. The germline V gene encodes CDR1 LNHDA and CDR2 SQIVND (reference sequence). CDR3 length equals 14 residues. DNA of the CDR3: TGTGCCAGTAGTTTAGACCCGGCTGGGCCTGAAGCTTTCTTT. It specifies CASSLDPAGPEAFF. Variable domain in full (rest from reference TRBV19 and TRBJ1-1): DGGITQSPKYLFRKEGQNVTLSCEQNLNHDAMYWYRQDPGQGLRLIYYSQIVNDFQKGDIAEGYSVSREKKESFPLTVTSAQKNPTAFYLCASSLDPAGPEAFFGQGTRLTVV.

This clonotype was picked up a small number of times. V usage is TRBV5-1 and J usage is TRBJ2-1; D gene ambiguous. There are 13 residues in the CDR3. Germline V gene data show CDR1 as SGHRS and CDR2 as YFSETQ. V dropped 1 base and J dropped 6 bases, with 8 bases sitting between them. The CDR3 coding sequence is TGCGCCAGCAGCTTGCGGGTGGGCAATGAGCAGTTCTTC. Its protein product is CASSLRVGNEQFF.

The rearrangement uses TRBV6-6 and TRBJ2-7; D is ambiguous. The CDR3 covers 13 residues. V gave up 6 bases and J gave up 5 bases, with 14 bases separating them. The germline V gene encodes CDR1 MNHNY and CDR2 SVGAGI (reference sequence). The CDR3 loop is CASSRPGWDEQYF. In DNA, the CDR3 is TGTGCCAGCAGCCGCCCGGGCTGGGACGAGCAGTACTTC.

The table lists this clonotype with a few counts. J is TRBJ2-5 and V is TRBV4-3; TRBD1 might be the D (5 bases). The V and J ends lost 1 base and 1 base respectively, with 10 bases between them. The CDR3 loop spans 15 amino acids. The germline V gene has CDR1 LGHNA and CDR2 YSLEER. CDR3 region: CASSQAPGPQETQYF. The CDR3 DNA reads TGCGCCAGCAGCCAAGCCCCAGGGCCCCAAGAGACCCAGTACTTC.

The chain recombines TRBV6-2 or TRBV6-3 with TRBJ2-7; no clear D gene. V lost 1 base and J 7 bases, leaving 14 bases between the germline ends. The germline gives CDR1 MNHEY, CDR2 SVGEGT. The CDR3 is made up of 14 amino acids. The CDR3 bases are TGTGCCAGCAGTTACTTGAATGGGCCCTGGGAGCAGTACTTC. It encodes CASSYLNGPWEQYF.